The 8 T cell receptor beta chains below all came from one sample that was sequenced in a study of T cells in Graves' hyperthyroidism and ophthalmopathy. Amplification of TCR beta CDR3 regions was performed using RNA transcripts as template. Carried out on the TCR CDR3, a first-round RT-PCR used the HTBI primer set. TCRdb reprocessed the multiplex PCR reads via MiXCR and lists one record per CDR3 protein. The sample records more than 500,000 distinct CDR3 sequences, roughly 45% being singletons. Sequencing was performed on peripheral blood or thyroid tissue (not recorded which). Every receptor here comes from an adult woman with Graves' disease, either hyperthyroidism or ophthalmopathy (not recorded which).

This clonotype has just a few counts. The J gene is TRBJ2-2, the V gene TRBV24-1; the D gene could be TRBD1 or TRBD2 (6 bases each). The CDR3 runs 14 residues. Between the trimmed V and J ends, which lost 10 bases and 3 bases, there was a span of 14 bases. The V gene's germline CDR1 is KGHDR and CDR2 SFDVKD. The CDR3 here is CATRGPGYTGELFF. For the CDR3, the DNA is TGTGCCACTCGGGGGCCAGGGTACACCGGGGAGCTGTTTTTT.

This clonotype was counted ten times or more. V usage is TRBV7-2 and J usage is TRBJ2-7; D not certain. The CDR3 has 13 residues. Germline V gene sequence: CDR1 SGHTA, CDR2 FQGNSA. The V and J ends lost 1 base and 6 bases respectively, with 10 bases between them. For the CDR3, the DNA is TGTGCCAGCAGCTTAGACCCGGGCGGCGAGCAGTACTTC. Its protein is CASSLDPGGEQYF.

In its sample, this clonotype was seen a few times. CDR3 nucleotides: TGCAGTGCTAGACTTGACAGGGCAGAGACCCAGTACTTC. The encoded protein is CSARLDRAETQYF. This chain links TRBV20-1 with TRBJ2-5; the match to TRBD1 covers 7 bases. CDR1 DFQATT and CDR2 SNEGSKA come from the germline V gene (reference sequence). The CDR3 has 13 residues. J gave up 4 bases and V 2 bases, and 4 bases lay outside the gene matches.

This clonotype was observed many times. The rearrangement links TRBV24-1 to TRBJ1-1; 7 nucleotides match TRBD1. Germline loops: CDR1 KGHDR, CDR2 SFDVKD. The CDR3 has 14 amino acids. J lost 13 bases, V lost 3 bases, and 13 bases had no gene match. CDR3 nucleotides: TGTGCCACCAGTGATCAGACAGGGAGTGGAGGAATTTTCTTT. Encoded protein: CATSDQTGSGGIFF.

This clonotype was seen repeatedly, ten times or more. The V gene is TRBV29-1, the J gene TRBJ1-1; D uncertain. CDR3 length: 12 amino acids. CDR1 and CDR2 from the germline V gene are SQVTM and ANQGSEA. V lost 0 bases and J lost 10, with 12 bases in between. The CDR3 is CSVEELGSGAFF. For the CDR3, the DNA is TGCAGCGTTGAAGAATTGGGGAGCGGAGCTTTCTTT.

This clonotype was detected only a few times. The gene calls are TRBV7-2 and TRBJ2-7; D possibly matches TRBD1 or TRBD2 (5 bases each). CDR1 is SGHTA and CDR2 is FQGNSA in the germline V gene. V shed 5 bases and J shed 5 bases, with 13 bases lying between them. The CDR3 length is 13 residues. The DNA for the CDR3 is TGTGCCAGCAGCCCGGGACCAGCCGACGAGCAGTACTTC. It yields the protein CASSPGPADEQYF.

This clonotype was seen a few times. The chain links TRBV29-1 to TRBJ1-2, with D hard to call. The V end was cut by 2 bases, the J end by 3 bases, with 7 bases between. Germline loops: CDR1 SQVTM, CDR2 ANQGSEA. The CDR3 runs 12 residues. CDR3 residues: CSVERADYGYTF. The CDR3 DNA is TGCAGCGTTGAAAGGGCGGACTATGGCTACACCTTC.

The V and J genes are TRBV19 and TRBJ2-7; 7 positions agree with TRBD1. Germline values: CDR1 LNHDA, CDR2 SQIVND (reference sequence). After removal of 9 bases from V and 3 bases from J, the junction contained 11 bases not matched to a gene. The CDR3 spans 14 residues. Written as DNA, the CDR3 is TGTGCCAGCTCCCCGGGACAGACTCGCTACGAGCAGTACTTC. Protein: CASSPGQTRYEQYF.